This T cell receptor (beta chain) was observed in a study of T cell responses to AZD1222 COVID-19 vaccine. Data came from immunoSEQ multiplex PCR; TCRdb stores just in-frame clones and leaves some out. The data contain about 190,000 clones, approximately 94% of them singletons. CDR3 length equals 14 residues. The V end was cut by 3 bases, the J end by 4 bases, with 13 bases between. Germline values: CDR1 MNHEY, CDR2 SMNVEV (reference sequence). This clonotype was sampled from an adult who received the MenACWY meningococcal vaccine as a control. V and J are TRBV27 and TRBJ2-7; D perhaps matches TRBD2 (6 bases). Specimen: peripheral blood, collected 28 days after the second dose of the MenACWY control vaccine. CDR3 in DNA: TGTGCCAGCAGTTTCCCGGGAGAGGGATACGAGCAGTACTTC. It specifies CASSFPGEGYEQYF.